A single sample gave rise to the 27 T cell receptor beta chains below, sequenced in a study of PD-L1 blockade in urothelial cancer. Only in-frame clones appear in the TCRdb table, and some are missing; sequencing was by immunoSEQ multiplex PCR. The sample contains 90,000 to 120,000 clones, about 91% of which appear only once. The starting material was PBMCs, obtained around atezolizumab (anti-PD-L1) treatment. Receptor source: an elderly woman with urothelial cancer.

The CDR3 DNA sequence: TGTGCCAGCAGCTTAGGGGGAGCCGGGACTACGTACCAAGAGACCCAGTACTTC. Translating it yields CASSLGGAGTTYQETQYF. The V and J genes are TRBV7-9 and TRBJ2-5; 7 nucleotides match TRBD2. The CDR3 loop spans 18 amino acids. V lost 1 base to trimming and J lost 0 bases; unmatched junction nucleotides: 11. Germline assignment: CDR1 SEHNR and CDR2 FQNEAQ (reference sequence).

The chain couples TRBV10-1 to TRBJ2-7, with 8 bases that match TRBD2. V shed 5 bases, J shed 5 bases, and the junction held 8 bases outside the gene matches. CDR1 and CDR2 (germline): WNHNN, SYGVQD (reference sequence). CDR3 length equals 14 residues. CDR3: CASSSGRTYHEQYF. In DNA form, the CDR3 reads TGCGCCAGCAGTAGCGGGAGAACGTACCACGAGCAGTACTTC.

This chain connects TRBV28 to TRBJ1-5; possibly TRBD1 for D (6 bases). The CDR3 sequence is 18 residues long. Germline loops: CDR1 MDHEN, CDR2 SYDVKM. The V end lost 3 bases, the J end lost 2 bases, and 20 bases lay between the germline ends. The CDR3 DNA sequence: TGTGCCAGCAGTTTTGTGACAGGCTCCACCAGGGGCAATCAGCCCCAGCATTTT. It specifies CASSFVTGSTRGNQPQHF.

The chain has TRBV11-2 and TRBJ2-7, with 12 bases that match TRBD2. The germline V gene has CDR1 SGHAT and CDR2 FQNNGV. This CDR3 contains 15 residues. V was clipped by 5 bases and J by 5 bases; unmatched bases: 7. This chain's CDR3 is CASSPSGRALNEQYF. As DNA, the CDR3 is TGTGCCAGCAGCCCTAGCGGGAGGGCCTTAAACGAGCAGTACTTC.

This chain connects TRBV19 to TRBJ1-1; maybe TRBD1 (5 bases). CDR1 is LNHDA, CDR2 SQIVND, per germline (reference sequence). The CDR3 is made up of 14 amino acids. V was clipped by 3 bases and J by 0 bases, with 8 bases between them. This CDR3 reads CASSMEGMNTEAFF. CDR3 in DNA: TGTGCCAGTAGTATGGAGGGGATGAACACTGAAGCTTTCTTT.

The V and J genes are TRBV9 and TRBJ2-5; 8 bases map to TRBD1. CDR1 is SGDLS, CDR2 YYNGEE, per germline. V lost 1 base to trimming and J lost 5 bases; unmatched junction nucleotides: 4. This CDR3 is 14 amino acids long. CDR3 loop: CASSVSQGEETQYF. The CDR3, as DNA: TGTGCCAGCAGCGTATCACAGGGGGAGGAGACCCAGTACTTC.

The rearrangement links TRBV15 to TRBJ1-1; no firm D call. The germline CDR1 and CDR2 sequences are LNHNV and YYDKDF (reference sequence). Trimming left V 6 bases short and J 1 base short, with 18 bases between. The CDR3 contains 16 residues. DNA of the CDR3: TGTGCCACCAGGACACAGAAAGTTGGATGGAACACTGAAGCTTTCTTT. This codes for CATRTQKVGWNTEAFF.

The chain combines TRBV5-6 with TRBJ2-1, with TRBD2 matching over 14 bases. V trimming: 4 bases; J trimming: 9 bases; junction bases outside the gene matches: 9. Per germline, CDR1 SGHDT and CDR2 YYEEEE. The CDR3 has 16 amino acids. The CDR3, as DNA: TGTGCCAGCAGCCCCCGGACTAGCGGGAGGTTAACTGAGCAGTTCTTC. Translation gives CASSPRTSGRLTEQFF.

The genes are TRBV9 and TRBJ1-1; D call uncertain. Trimming removed 3 bases from V and 1 base from J, with 13 bases in between. The CDR3 extends over 15 amino acids. Germline CDR1 reads SGDLS; CDR2 reads YYNGEE. The chain's CDR3 is CASSGTGGWNTEAFF. For the CDR3, the DNA is TGTGCCAGCAGCGGTACGGGCGGGTGGAACACTGAAGCTTTCTTT. Looking up the rest from reference TRBV9 and TRBJ1-1 gives the full variable domain: DSGVTQTPKHLITATGQRVTLRCSPRSGDLSVYWYQQSLDQGLQFLIQYYNGEERAKGNILERFSAQQFPDLHSELNLSSLELGDSALYFCASSGTGGWNTEAFFGQGTRLTVV.

This clone was seen a single time. The V and J genes are TRBV27 and TRBJ1-2; D may be TRBD1 (5 bases). CDR3 size: 15 residues. Trimming left V 5 bases short and J 2 bases short, with 15 bases between. CDR1 MNHEY and CDR2 SMNVEV come from the germline V gene (reference sequence). The CDR3 nucleotides are TGTGCCAGCAGTCCCCTGACAGAACGCAACTATGGCTACACCTTC. Translated, it gives CASSPLTERNYGYTF.

J is TRBJ2-3 and V is TRBV9, with a possible D match to TRBD2 (5 bases). Germline CDR1 is SGDLS and CDR2 is YYNGEE. V lost 6 bases and J lost 2, with 10 bases in between. The CDR3 runs 13 residues. The CDR3 sequence is CASTDGLTDTQYF. The CDR3 DNA sequence: TGTGCCAGCACTGACGGACTCACAGATACGCAGTATTTT.

The rearrangement links TRBV5-1 to TRBJ1-5, with no clear D. The CDR3 loop spans 15 amino acids. Trimming pared 1 base from V and 8 bases from J, leaving 16 bases between. In germline, CDR1 is SGHRS, CDR2 YFSETQ. CDR3 nucleotides: TGCGCCAGCAGCTTGACCGGGATAGCGATGGAGCCCCAGCATTTT. Encoded protein: CASSLTGIAMEPQHF. Full variable domain (outside the CDR3, taken from reference TRBV5-1 and TRBJ1-5): KAGVTQTPRYLIKTRGQQVTLSCSPISGHRSVSWYQQTPGQGLQFLFEYFSETQRNKGNFPGRFSGRQFSNSRSEMNVSTLELGDSALYLCASSLTGIAMEPQHFGDGTRLSIL.

The chain joins TRBV5-6 to TRBJ2-2; a possible D gene is TRBD2 (6 bases). The CDR3 covers 16 residues. Germline V gives CDR1 SGHDT, CDR2 YYEEEE. V was cut by 0 bases and J by 3 bases, with 12 bases left in between. The CDR3 DNA follows: TGTGCCAGCAGCTTGGAACCGGGAGCGGACACCGGGGAGCTGTTTTTT. Residues: CASSLEPGADTGELFF.

The rearrangement joins TRBV29-1 to TRBJ1-1; 7 nucleotides line up with TRBD1. This CDR3 region has 13 residues. CDR1 and CDR2 (germline): SQVTM, ANQGSEA. V was clipped by 6 bases and J by 2 bases; unmatched bases: 6. DNA for the CDR3: TGCAGCGTCGTTGGACAGGCCAACACTGAAGCTTTCTTT. It encodes CSVVGQANTEAFF.

This rearrangement joins TRBV2 to TRBJ1-1; no clear D gene. The CDR3 spans 14 residues. V dropped 2 bases and J dropped 2 bases, with 9 bases sitting between them. CDR1 and CDR2 from the germline V gene are SNHLY and FYNNEI. Written as DNA, the CDR3 is TGTGCCAGCAGTGAAAGAATCTATAACACTGAAGCTTTCTTT. This gives the protein CASSERIYNTEAFF.

The rearrangement uses TRBV28 and TRBJ2-1; 10 bases fit TRBD2. The CDR3 spans 14 residues. Germline V gene data show CDR1 as MDHEN and CDR2 as SYDVKM. V shed 8 bases, J shed 10 bases, and the junction held 11 bases outside the gene matches. For the CDR3, the DNA is TGTGCCAGCTTATCGACTAGCGGGCTTTACGAGCAGTTCTTC. As protein: CASLSTSGLYEQFF.

The count of this clone is one. This chain links TRBV7-9 with TRBJ2-2; tentative D call: TRBD2 (5 bases). This CDR3 is built from 15 residues. Germline V gene data show CDR1 as SEHNR and CDR2 as FQNEAQ (reference sequence). V was cut by 2 bases and J by 2 bases, with 9 bases left in between. The chain's CDR3 is CASSLIRENTGELFF. The DNA of the CDR3 is TGTGCCAGCAGCTTAATCCGGGAAAACACCGGGGAGCTGTTTTTT.

The genes are TRBV5-1 and TRBJ1-2; D is possibly TRBD1 (5 bases). The CDR3 loop spans 15 amino acids. Germline CDR1 and CDR2: SGHRS and YFSETQ. The V end lost 7 bases, the J end lost 1 base, and 17 bases lay between the germline ends. CDR3 protein: CASRPEGVDNYGYTF. DNA for the CDR3: TGCGCCAGCCGCCCGGAAGGGGTGGATAACTATGGCTACACCTTC.

This chain links TRBV27 with TRBJ2-7; 9 nucleotides match TRBD2. The CDR3 is 16 amino acids. The ends lost 8 bases at V and 2 bases at J; junction bases unmatched: 13. Germline loops: CDR1 MNHEY, CDR2 SMNVEV (reference sequence). DNA for the CDR3: TGTGCCAGCGGGCTTACCCTAGCGGGAATGCCCTACGAGCAGTACTTC. Encoded protein: CASGLTLAGMPYEQYF.

V gene TRBV2 combines with J gene TRBJ2-2; D is possibly TRBD1 (5 bases). Trimming removed 7 bases at V and 1 base at J, with 16 bases between. Germline loops: CDR1 SNHLY, CDR2 FYNNEI. CDR3 length equals 16 residues. The DNA of the CDR3 is TGTGCCAGCACCGCTGACGAAGGGGTGAACACCGGGGAGCTGTTTTTT. Amino acids: CASTADEGVNTGELFF.

This clone has a single count. The CDR3 loop is CASSQADTEAFF. Here the CDR3 DNA reads TGCGCCAGCAGCCAAGCAGACACTGAAGCTTTCTTT. This sequence joins TRBV4-1 and TRBJ1-1; D unresolved. CDR1 is MGHRA and CDR2 is YSYEKL in the germline V gene. The CDR3 consists of 12 residues. V lost 1 base, J lost 3 bases, and 3 bases lay in between.

This chain links TRBV6-1 with TRBJ1-5; 8 nucleotides match TRBD1. This CDR3 is built from 13 residues. V was pared by 8 bases and J by 4 bases, with 4 bases of the junction left unmatched. Germline lookup yields CDR1 MNHNS and CDR2 SASEGT. CDR3: CASEDRANQPQHF. The CDR3 coding sequence is TGTGCCAGCGAGGACAGGGCAAATCAGCCCCAGCATTTT.

The V and J genes are TRBV9 and TRBJ2-7; D unclear. V lost 1 base and J lost 2, with 7 bases in between. This CDR3 comprises 13 residues. Germline-derived CDR1 and CDR2 are SGDLS and YYNGEE. The CDR3 nucleotides are TGTGCCAGCAGCGTAACTGATGCCTACGAGCAGTACTTC. Encoded protein: CASSVTDAYEQYF.

The chain couples TRBV2 to TRBJ1-1; 8 bases fit TRBD1. Germline lookup yields CDR1 SNHLY and CDR2 FYNNEI. CDR3 length: 15 amino acids. The V and J ends lost 8 bases and 0 bases, in that order; junction bases with no gene match: 8. The CDR3 bases are TGTGCCAGCGCCAGGACAGGGCGATTGAACACTGAAGCTTTCTTT. Translation: CASARTGRLNTEAFF.

V and J are TRBV7-9 and TRBJ2-2, with 8 bases fitting TRBD2. The CDR3 has 16 amino acids. Unmatched junction bases numbered 10, after V lost 5 bases and J lost 5 bases. Germline V CDR1 and CDR2: SEHNR, FQNEAQ (reference sequence). The CDR3 region has the DNA TGTGCCAGCAGCCCCCGAGCGGGAGTAGGAACCGGGGAGCTGTTTTTT. Translation: CASSPRAGVGTGELFF. The full variable domain, with the rest looked up from reference TRBV7-9 and TRBJ2-2, is DTGVSQNPRHKITKRGQNVTFRCDPISEHNRLYWYRQTLGQGPEFLTYFQNEAQLEKSRLLSDRFSAERPKGSFSTLEIQRTEQGDSAMYLCASSPRAGVGTGELFFGEGSRLTVL.

This chain joins TRBV20-1 and TRBJ2-4; weak D call: TRBD1 (5 bases). The V gene lost 3 bases and the J gene lost 15 bases, with 12 bases spanning the gap. Germline CDR1 reads DFQATT; CDR2 reads SNEGSKA (reference sequence). The CDR3 is 10 residues long. The CDR3 bases are TGCAGTGCTAGTTCGACAGAGTGGTACTTC. Its protein product is CSASSTEWYF.

The gene calls are TRBV5-1 and TRBJ2-1; a weak D match, TRBD2 (7 bases). V lost 3 bases and J 7 bases, leaving 17 bases between the germline ends. The V gene's germline CDR1 is SGHRS and CDR2 YFSETQ. The CDR3 contains 15 residues. The CDR3 loop reads CASSWGAGDFNEQFF. CDR3 coding DNA: TGCGCCAGCAGCTGGGGGGCGGGAGACTTTAATGAGCAGTTCTTC.